These 18 T cell receptor beta chains originate from one sample sequenced in a study of vaccination and CD4 T cells after COVID-19. With the Oncomine TCR Beta short-read assay, DNA from cultured CD4+ T cells was sequenced. MiXCR, applied by TCRdb to the PCR reads, yields one record per CDR3 protein. Found here are some 15,000 distinct CDR3 sequences, under 75% of them singletons; the top ten hold about 7%. Which antigens these TCRs recognize remains unknown. Treatment: approximately nine-day PBMC culture with coronavirus spike peptide pools or control peptides (ViraFEST assay). Material for sequencing was CD4+ T cells from blood, cultured in vitro. The receptors come from a human donor who had recovered from COVID-19.

This clonotype was seen a handful of times. J is TRBJ2-2 and V is TRBV7-2; 11 nucleotides line up with TRBD2. The germline V gene has CDR1 SGHTA and CDR2 FQGNSA. This CDR3 is 18 amino acids long. The ends lost 5 bases at V and 1 base at J; junction bases unmatched: 9. The CDR3, as DNA: TGTGCCAGCAGCCCCCCCGGACTAGCGGGTGGGAACACCGGGGAGCTGTTTTTT. This gives the protein CASSPPGLAGGNTGELFF. The full variable domain, with the rest looked up from reference TRBV7-2 and TRBJ2-2, is GAGVSQSPSNKVTEKGKDVELRCDPISGHTALYWYRQSLGQGLEFLIYFQGNSAPDKSGLPSDRFSAERTGGSVSTLTIQRTQQEDSAVYLCASSPPGLAGGNTGELFFGEGSRLTVL.

This clonotype has a handful of counts. The chain combines TRBV11-3 with TRBJ2-2; D not certain. CDR3 length: 11 amino acids. Trimming took off 2 bases at V and 5 bases at J, with 0 bases between the two ends. Germline loops: CDR1 SGHNT, CDR2 YENEEA. The CDR3 DNA reads as TGTGCCAGCAGCTTAACCGGGGAGCTGTTTTTT. Encoded protein: CASSLTGELFF.

This clonotype was seen a few times. In DNA form, the CDR3 reads TGTGCCAGCAGTGCCCAGGGGGCGCTAACTGAAGCTTTCTTT. Translation gives CASSAQGALTEAFF. The rearrangement uses TRBV6-1 and TRBJ1-1; 8 bases are shared with TRBD1. V lost 4 bases to trimming and J lost 5 bases; unmatched junction nucleotides: 6. The CDR3 loop spans 14 amino acids. Germline CDR1 and CDR2: MNHNS and SASEGT.

The rearrangement links TRBV5-1 to TRBJ2-2; possible D gene TRBD2, 6 bases. V was trimmed by 5 bases and J by 8 bases, leaving 22 bases between them. CDR1 and CDR2 from the germline V gene are SGHRS and YFSETQ. This CDR3 is 16 amino acids long. For the CDR3, the DNA is TGCGCCAGCAGGCACCCGGGACTTACCTTGGGAGGGGAGCTGTTTTTT. Encoded protein: CASRHPGLTLGGELFF.

This clonotype came up a few times. The chain combines TRBV7-3 with TRBJ2-1; D is uncertain. Germline V gene data show CDR1 as SGHTA and CDR2 as FQGTGA. Trimming stripped 2 bases from V and 6 bases from J, with 8 bases between. The CDR3 runs to 13 residues. The CDR3 is CASSLGRRNEQFF. In DNA, the CDR3 is TGTGCCAGCAGCTTAGGAAGGCGCAATGAGCAGTTCTTC.

The chain has TRBV7-9 and TRBJ1-1, with D perhaps TRBD1 (6 bases). Germline V lookup: CDR1 SEHNR, CDR2 FQNEAQ (reference sequence). The V and J ends lost 5 bases and 7 bases respectively, with 11 bases between them. The CDR3 extends over 12 amino acids. In DNA, the CDR3 is TGTGCCAGCAGCCGGACAGATTTTGAAGCTTTCTTT. Translating gives CASSRTDFEAFF. The complete variable domain, with remaining parts taken from reference TRBV7-9 and TRBJ1-1, reads DTGVSQNPRHKITKRGQNVTFRCDPISEHNRLYWYRQTLGQGPEFLTYFQNEAQLEKSRLLSDRFSAERPKGSFSTLEIQRTEQGDSAMYLCASSRTDFEAFFGQGTRLTVV.

This clonotype was counted a few times. The chain joins TRBV6-1 to TRBJ1-6; TRBD1 is a possible D gene (5 bases). The V and J ends lost 7 bases and 6 bases respectively, with 13 bases between them. CDR1 is MNHNS, CDR2 SASEGT, per germline. CDR3 length: 14 amino acids. CDR3 in amino acids: CASNPRGANSPLHF. The CDR3 DNA reads as TGTGCCAGCAATCCTCGTGGGGCTAATTCACCCCTCCACTTT.

The chain uses TRBV24-1 and TRBJ2-1; 8 bases map to TRBD1. The CDR3 extends over 16 amino acids. Germline-derived CDR1 and CDR2 are KGHDR and SFDVKD. Unmatched junction bases numbered 16, after V lost 9 bases and J lost 7 bases. CDR3 DNA sequence: TGTGCCACCTCCCCCCGAGGACAGGGATTGGGGAATGAGCAGTTCTTC. This translates into CATSPRGQGLGNEQFF.

About this clonotype: A junction boundary mismatches the germline segment, possibly from a read error. The chain combines TRBV7-3 with TRBJ2-3, with 8 bases fitting TRBD2. Germline loops: CDR1 SGHTA, CDR2 FQGTGA. CDR3 length: 14 residues. Here the CDR3 DNA reads TGTGTCAGCAGGGCGGGGGGTGCCACAGATACGCAGTATTTT. Its translation: CVSRAGGATDTQYF.

The J gene is TRBJ1-2, the V gene TRBV6-1; a weak D match, TRBD1 (6 bases). This CDR3 region has 17 residues. Trimming removed 2 bases at V and 4 bases at J, with 20 bases between. Germline V gives CDR1 MNHNS, CDR2 SASEGT. The CDR3 sequence is CASSEPGHTPGGYGYTF. The CDR3 DNA is TGTGCCAGCAGTGAACCGGGACACACCCCAGGAGGCTATGGCTACACCTTC.

J is TRBJ1-3 and V is TRBV20-1; TRBD1 might be the D (5 bases). The V end was cut by 3 bases, the J end by 1 base, with 10 bases between. The CDR3 runs to 14 residues. Looked up from germline, CDR1 is DFQATT and CDR2 is SNEGSKA (reference sequence). In DNA, the CDR3 is TGCAGTGCTAGTGACCAGGGATCTGGAAACACCATATATTTT. Residues: CSASDQGSGNTIYF.

The chain carries TRBV4-2 and TRBJ2-1; D gene uncertain. Germline lookup yields CDR1 LGHNA and CDR2 YNFKEQ. The V end was cut by 0 bases, the J end by 3 bases, with 15 bases between. There are 17 residues in the CDR3. The CDR3 coding sequence is TGTGCCAGCAGCCAAGATCCTTTGGTTAACTACTACAATGAGCAGTTCTTC. Its protein product is CASSQDPLVNYYNEQFF.

CDR3 loop: CASSPLGGTLGELFF. The CDR3 DNA reads TGTGCCAGCAGCCCCCTTGGGGGGACTTTAGGGGAGCTGTTTTTT. The chain joins TRBV7-2 to TRBJ2-2; D possibly corresponds to TRBD2 (6 bases). Trimming stripped 5 bases from V and 8 bases from J, with 18 bases between. This CDR3 region has 15 residues. Germline assignment: CDR1 SGHTA and CDR2 FQGNSA.

The chain combines TRBV5-4 with TRBJ2-3, with 13 positions matching TRBD2. Germline CDR1 is SGHNT and CDR2 is YYREEE (reference sequence). The CDR3 contains 16 residues. V shed 6 bases, J shed 1 base, and the junction held 5 bases outside the gene matches. CDR3 DNA: TGTGCCAGCACCTCCGGACTAGCGGGAGGCACAGATACGCAGTATTTT. Its translation is CASTSGLAGGTDTQYF.

This clonotype was counted only a few times. The chain has TRBV6-1 and TRBJ1-2; 8 nucleotides align to TRBD1. This CDR3 region has 13 residues. The V and J ends lost 4 bases and 7 bases, in that order; junction bases with no gene match: 5. The germline V gene has CDR1 MNHNS and CDR2 SASEGT. The CDR3: CASSGQGNGGYTF. CDR3 coding DNA: TGTGCCAGCAGTGGACAGGGGAACGGTGGCTACACCTTC.

The chain links TRBV2 to TRBJ2-7; D is unresolved. This CDR3 region has 12 residues. Germline lookup yields CDR1 SNHLY and CDR2 FYNNEI. V was trimmed by 5 bases and J by 3 bases, leaving 8 bases between them. CDR3 nucleotide sequence: TGTGCCAGCAGTACGGATCTCTACGAGCAGTACTTC. Its translation: CASSTDLYEQYF.

The CDR3 DNA sequence: TGTGCCAGCAGCTTCACGACTTCTTACCAAGAGACCCAGTACTTC. It specifies CASSFTTSYQETQYF. The gene calls are TRBV7-2 and TRBJ2-5, with D unclear. The length of the CDR3 is 15 residues. V gave up 3 bases and J gave up 0 bases, with 11 bases separating them. Germline V lookup: CDR1 SGHTA, CDR2 FQGNSA.

This clonotype was observed once. CDR3 in amino acids: CASSLMGAGELFF. The CDR3 nucleotides read TGTGCCAGCAGCCTCATGGGGGCCGGGGAGCTGTTTTTT. The rearrangement joins TRBV11-3 to TRBJ2-2; the D call may be TRBD1 or TRBD2 (5 bases each). V was shortened by 5 bases and J by 6 bases, with 10 bases between the two germline ends. This CDR3 is 13 amino acids long. Germline assignment: CDR1 SGHNT and CDR2 YENEEA.